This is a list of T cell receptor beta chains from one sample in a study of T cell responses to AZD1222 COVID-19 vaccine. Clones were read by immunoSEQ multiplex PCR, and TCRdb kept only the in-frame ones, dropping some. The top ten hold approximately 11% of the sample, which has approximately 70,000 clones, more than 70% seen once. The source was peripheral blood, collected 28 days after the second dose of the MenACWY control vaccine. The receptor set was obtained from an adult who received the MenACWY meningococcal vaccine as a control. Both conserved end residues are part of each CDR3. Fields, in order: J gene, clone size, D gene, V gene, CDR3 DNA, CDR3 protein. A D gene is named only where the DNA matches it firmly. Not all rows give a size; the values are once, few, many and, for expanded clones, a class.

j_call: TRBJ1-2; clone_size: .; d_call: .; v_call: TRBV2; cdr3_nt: TGTGCCAGCAGCCTAGAGCCATACCTCTATGGCTACACCTTC; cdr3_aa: CASSLEPYLYGYTF
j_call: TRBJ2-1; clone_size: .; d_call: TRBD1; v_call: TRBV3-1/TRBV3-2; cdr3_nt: TGTGCCAGCAGCCTCGTGGCAGGGGGATTTCATAGGGATGAGCAGTTCTTC; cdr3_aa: CASSLVAGGFHRDEQFF
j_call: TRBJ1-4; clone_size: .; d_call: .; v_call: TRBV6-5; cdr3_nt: TGTGCCAGCAGTCCTTCGGGCTTTAATGAAAAACTGTTTTTT; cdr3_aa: CASSPSGFNEKLFF
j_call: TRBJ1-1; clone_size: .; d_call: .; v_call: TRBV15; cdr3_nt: TGTGCCACCAGCAGAGATCTAGGCGGAGTGGGCACTGAAGCTTTCTTT; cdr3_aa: CATSRDLGGVGTEAFF
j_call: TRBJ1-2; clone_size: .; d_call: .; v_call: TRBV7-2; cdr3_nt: TGTGCCAGCAGCCCGGGCCCCGGATATGGCTACACCTTC; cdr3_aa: CASSPGPGYGYTF
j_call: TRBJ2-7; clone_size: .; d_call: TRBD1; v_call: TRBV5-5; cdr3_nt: TGTGCCAGCAGCATGGACAGGTTTGAGCAGTACTTC; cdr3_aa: CASSMDRFEQYF
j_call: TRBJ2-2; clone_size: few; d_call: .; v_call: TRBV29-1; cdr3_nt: TGCAGCGTTGAAGCGTTCTCTCCGAGGAACACCGGGGAGCTGTTTTTT; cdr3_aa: CSVEAFSPRNTGELFF
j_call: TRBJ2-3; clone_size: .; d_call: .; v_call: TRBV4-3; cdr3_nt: TGCGCCAGCAGCCAAGATCGAGCGGCAGATACGCAGTATTTT; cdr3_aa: CASSQDRAADTQYF
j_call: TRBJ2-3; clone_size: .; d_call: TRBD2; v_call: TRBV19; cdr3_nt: TGTGCCAGTGTCCGGAGCGGGGGGTGGCCAGATACGCAGTATTTT; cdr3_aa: CASVRSGGWPDTQYF
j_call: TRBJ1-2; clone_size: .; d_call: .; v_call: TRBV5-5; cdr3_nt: TGTGCCAGCAGGGGGGCTAACTATGGCTACACCTTC; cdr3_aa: CASRGANYGYTF
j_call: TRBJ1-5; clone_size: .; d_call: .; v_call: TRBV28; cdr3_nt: TGTGCCAGCAGTTTGGGTCAGACCTATCAGCCCCAGCATTTT; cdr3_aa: CASSLGQTYQPQHF
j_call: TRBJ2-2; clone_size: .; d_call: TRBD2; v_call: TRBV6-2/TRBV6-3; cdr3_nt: TGTGCCAGCAGTTACAGGCCTAGCGGGGTTGCCGGGGAGCTGTTTTTT; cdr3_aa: CASSYRPSGVAGELFF
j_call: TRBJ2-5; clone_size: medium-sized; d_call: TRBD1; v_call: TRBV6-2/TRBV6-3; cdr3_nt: TGTGCCAGCAGTTACGCAGGACAGGGACAAGAGACCCAGTACTTC; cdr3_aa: CASSYAGQGQETQYF
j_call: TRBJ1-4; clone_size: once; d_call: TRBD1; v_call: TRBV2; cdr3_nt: TGTGCCAGCAGCCTCAGGGGAGGGGGCCTTGAAAAACTGTTTTTT; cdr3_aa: CASSLRGGGLEKLFF
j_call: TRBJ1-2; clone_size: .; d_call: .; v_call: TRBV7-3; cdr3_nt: TGTGCCAGCAGCTTATACCCGGGCAGGGTCCATGGCTACACCTTC; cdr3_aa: CASSLYPGRVHGYTF
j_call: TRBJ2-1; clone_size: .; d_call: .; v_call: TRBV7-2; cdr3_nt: TGTGCCAGCAGCCAAGCATCTCAGGGGAGCTCCTACAATGAGCAGTTCTTC; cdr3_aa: CASSQASQGSSYNEQFF
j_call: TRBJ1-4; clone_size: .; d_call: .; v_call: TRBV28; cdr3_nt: TGTGCCAGCAGTGGAAGGACAGAGGAAAAACTGTTTTTT; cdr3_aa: CASSGRTEEKLFF
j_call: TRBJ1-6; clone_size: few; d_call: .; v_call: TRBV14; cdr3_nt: TGTGCCAGCAGCCAAGAGGGGGGAACGAACTTGTTCCCCCTCCACTTT; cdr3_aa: CASSQEGGTNLFPLHF
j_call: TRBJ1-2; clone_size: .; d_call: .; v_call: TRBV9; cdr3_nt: TGTGCCAGCAGCGTAGTCGACGGATATGGCTACACCTTC; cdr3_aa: CASSVVDGYGYTF
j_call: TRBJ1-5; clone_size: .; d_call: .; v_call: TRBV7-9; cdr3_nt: TGTGCCAGCAGTTTCCACACGAGATCAGACAGTAGCAATCAGCCCCAGCATTTT; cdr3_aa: CASSFHTRSDSSNQPQHF
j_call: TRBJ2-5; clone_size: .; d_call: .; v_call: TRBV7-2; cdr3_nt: TGTGCCAGCAGCTTATCAAGACCCCAAGAGACCCAGTACTTC; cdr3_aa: CASSLSRPQETQYF
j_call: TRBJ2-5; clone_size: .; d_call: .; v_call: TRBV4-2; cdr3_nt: TGTGCCAGCAGCCAAGGGGTGGAAGAGACCCAGTACTTC; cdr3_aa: CASSQGVEETQYF
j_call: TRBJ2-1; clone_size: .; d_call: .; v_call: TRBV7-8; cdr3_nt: TGTGCCAGCAGCCGAGAGGGAACGGGGGCCTACAATGAGCAGTTCTTC; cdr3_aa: CASSREGTGAYNEQFF
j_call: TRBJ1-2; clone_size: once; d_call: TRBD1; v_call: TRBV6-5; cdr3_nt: TGTGCCAGCAGAGACAGGGTTGGCTACACCTTC; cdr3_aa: CASRDRVGYTF
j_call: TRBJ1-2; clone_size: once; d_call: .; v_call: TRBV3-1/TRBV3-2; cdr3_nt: TGTGCCAGCAGCCAAGTGTCGACATCGTCGTACTATGGCTACACCTTC; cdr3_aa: CASSQVSTSSYYGYTF
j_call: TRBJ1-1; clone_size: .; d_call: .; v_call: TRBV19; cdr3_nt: TGTGCCAGTAGTACCCGTGTCCGGGACACTGAAGCTTTCTTT; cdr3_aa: CASSTRVRDTEAFF
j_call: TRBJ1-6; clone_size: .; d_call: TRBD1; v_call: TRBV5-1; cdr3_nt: TGCGCCAGCAGCTTAGGACAGGGTAGTGATTCACCCCTCCACTTT; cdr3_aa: CASSLGQGSDSPLHF
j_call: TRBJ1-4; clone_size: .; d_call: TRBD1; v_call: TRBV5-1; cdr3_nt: TGCGCCAGCAGCTCGGCTTTACAGGGGGCTAATGAAAAACTGTTTTTT; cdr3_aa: CASSSALQGANEKLFF
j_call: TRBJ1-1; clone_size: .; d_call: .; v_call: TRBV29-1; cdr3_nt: TGCAGCGTTGAAGGGGAGAAGGGACGTTACATGAACACTGAAGCTTTCTTT; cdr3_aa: CSVEGEKGRYMNTEAFF
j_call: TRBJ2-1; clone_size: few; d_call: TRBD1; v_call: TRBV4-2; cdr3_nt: TGTGCCAGCAGCAGTGGGACAGGGGGATACAATGAGCAGTTCTTC; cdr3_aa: CASSSGTGGYNEQFF
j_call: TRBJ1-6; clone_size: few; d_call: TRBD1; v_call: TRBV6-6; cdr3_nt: TGTGCCAGCAGTTACTCGACAGGACAGGGAAGTTCACCCCTCCACTTT; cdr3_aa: CASSYSTGQGSSPLHF
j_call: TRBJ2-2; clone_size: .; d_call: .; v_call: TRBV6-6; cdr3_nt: TGTGCCAGCAGTTACTCGACCAGGGCCGGGGAGCTGTTTTTT; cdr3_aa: CASSYSTRAGELFF
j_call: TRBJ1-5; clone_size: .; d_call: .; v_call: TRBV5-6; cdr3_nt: TGTGCCAGCAGCTTGCCGGGGGCCAATCAGCCCCAGCATTTT; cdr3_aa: CASSLPGANQPQHF
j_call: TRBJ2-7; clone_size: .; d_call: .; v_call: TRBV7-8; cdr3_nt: TGTGCCAGCAGCTTAGACACAGACTACGAGCAGTACTTC; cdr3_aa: CASSLDTDYEQYF
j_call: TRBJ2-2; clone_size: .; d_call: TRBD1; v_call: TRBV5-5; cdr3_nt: TGTGCCAGCAGCCCCGTTCCCCAGGGGGCAGGTACCGGGGAGCTGTTTTTT; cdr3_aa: CASSPVPQGAGTGELFF
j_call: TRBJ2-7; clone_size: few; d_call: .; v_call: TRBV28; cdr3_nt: TGTGCCAGCAGTCGAACCGGGACCACCGACGAGCAGTACTTC; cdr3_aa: CASSRTGTTDEQYF
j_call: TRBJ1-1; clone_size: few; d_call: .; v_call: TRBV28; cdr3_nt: TGTGCCAGCAGCCGCGGACTTGGTGGGACTGAAGCTTTCTTT; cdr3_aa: CASSRGLGGTEAFF
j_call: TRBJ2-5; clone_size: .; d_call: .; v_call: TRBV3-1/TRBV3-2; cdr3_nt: TGTGCCAGCAGCCAAGAGAACGGAAGGGGATGGGTTGAGACCCAGTACTTC; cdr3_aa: CASSQENGRGWVETQYF
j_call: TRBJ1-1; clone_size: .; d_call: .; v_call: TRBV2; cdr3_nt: TGTGCCAGCACCCTGAACACTGAAGCTTTCTTT; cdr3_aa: CASTLNTEAFF
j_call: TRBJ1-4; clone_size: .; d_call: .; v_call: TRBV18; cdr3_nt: TGTGCCAGCTCACCAGATAGCGGTGAAAAACTGTTTTTT; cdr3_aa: CASSPDSGEKLFF
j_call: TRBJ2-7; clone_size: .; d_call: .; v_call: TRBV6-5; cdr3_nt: TGTGCCAGCAACCACAGGATTCTCTCCTACGAGCAGTACTTC; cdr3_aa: CASNHRILSYEQYF
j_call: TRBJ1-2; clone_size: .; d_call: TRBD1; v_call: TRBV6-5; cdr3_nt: TGTGCCAGCAGTTTAGGACAGGGATTCTATGGCTACACCTTC; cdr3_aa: CASSLGQGFYGYTF
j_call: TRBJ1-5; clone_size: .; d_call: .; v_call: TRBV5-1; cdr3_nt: TGCGCCAGCAGCTTGGCATCAGGGGGCAATCAGCCCCAGCATTTT; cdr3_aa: CASSLASGGNQPQHF
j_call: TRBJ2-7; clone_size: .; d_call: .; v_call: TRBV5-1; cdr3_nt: TGCGCCAGCAGCTTGAAGACAGGCTACGAGCAGTACTTC; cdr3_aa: CASSLKTGYEQYF
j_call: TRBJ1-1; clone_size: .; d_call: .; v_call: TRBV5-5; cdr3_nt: TGTGCCAGCACCCCGGTGGGCAGGGAGAACACTGAAGCTTTCTTT; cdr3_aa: CASTPVGRENTEAFF
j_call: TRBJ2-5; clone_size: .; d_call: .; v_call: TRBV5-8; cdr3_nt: TGTGCCAGCAGCTTGGAAGGATACCAAGAGACCCAGTACTTC; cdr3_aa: CASSLEGYQETQYF
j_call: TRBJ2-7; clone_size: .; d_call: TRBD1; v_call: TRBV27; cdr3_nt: TGTGCCAGCAGCCCACGACAGGGAAGGTACGAGCAGTACTTC; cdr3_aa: CASSPRQGRYEQYF
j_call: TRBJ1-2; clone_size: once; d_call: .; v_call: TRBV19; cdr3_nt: TGTGCCAGTCGGGGTCCTGGACACTATGGCTACACCTTC; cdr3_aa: CASRGPGHYGYTF
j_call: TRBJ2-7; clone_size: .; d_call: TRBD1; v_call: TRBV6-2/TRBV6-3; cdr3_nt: TGTGCCAGCAGCCGACAGGGGTTCTATTCCTACGAGCAGTACTTC; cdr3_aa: CASSRQGFYSYEQYF
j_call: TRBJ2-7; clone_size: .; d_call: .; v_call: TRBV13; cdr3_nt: TGTGCCAGCAGCACCGGCGGGGGCGAGGGGTCCTACGAGCAGTACTTC; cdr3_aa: CASSTGGGEGSYEQYF
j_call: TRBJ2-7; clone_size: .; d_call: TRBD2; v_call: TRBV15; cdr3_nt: TGTGCCACCAGCTTAGAGCGGGGGTACTCCTACGAGCAGTACTTC; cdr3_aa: CATSLERGYSYEQYF
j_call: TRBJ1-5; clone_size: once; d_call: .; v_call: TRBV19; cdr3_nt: TGTGCCAGTAGTATCCTTCGGACAGCCAGGGGCAATCAGCCCCAGCATTTT; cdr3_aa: CASSILRTARGNQPQHF
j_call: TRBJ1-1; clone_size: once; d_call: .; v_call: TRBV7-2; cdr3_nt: TGTGCCAGCAGCTCCTTAGTGGGGACGGTGACTGAAGCTTTCTTT; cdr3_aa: CASSSLVGTVTEAFF
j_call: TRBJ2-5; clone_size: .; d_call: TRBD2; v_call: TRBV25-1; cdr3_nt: TGTGCCAGCAGTGAATGGGTTAGCGGGGGTGAGGAGACCCAGTACTTC; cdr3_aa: CASSEWVSGGEETQYF
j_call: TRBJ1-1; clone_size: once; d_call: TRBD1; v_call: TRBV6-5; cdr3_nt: TGTGCCAGCAGTTACTCGGACAGGGGGAACACTGAAGCTTTCTTT; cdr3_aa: CASSYSDRGNTEAFF